This T cell receptor beta chain is from a study of cytomegalovirus exposure and HLA in healthy donors. Study results and caveats: Relative to the approximately 630-donor mean, N-insertions were reportedly fewer in an Asian-associated ancestry cluster in a later analysis. Exclusion as indistinguishable affected some V segments, including TRBV6-2 and TRBV6-3. TCR beta chain V- and J-gene trimming was linked, in a later analysis, to a missense variant in DCLRE1C. In vitro checks showed that three CMV-associated chains really do target CMV antigens.

PCR was performed using 60 Vbeta and 13 Jbeta primers. Assay: immunoSEQ multiplex PCR; the TCRdb copy retains only in-frame clones and omits some. In the table there are 150,000 to 250,000 clones, 70% to 80% of which are singletons. A note on this clone: The antigen remains unidentified.

CDR3 length equals 13 residues. Germline values: CDR1 LGHNA, CDR2 YSLEER. The chain recombines TRBV4-3 with TRBJ2-5, with TRBD2 as a possible D gene (5 bases). The DNA end is a closer match to TRBJ2-7, so the J assignment may be wrong. This sequence was found in a girl under 18 in good health and CMV-seropositive. Sample: PBMCs. CDR3: CASSQGTLLEQYF. The CDR3 DNA is TGCGCCAGCAGCCAAGGGACTTTACTCGAGCAGTACTTC.